The entry below gives a single TCR beta chain sequence along with its context. The CDR3 totals 13 residues. Looked up from germline, CDR1 is MNHNS and CDR2 is SASEGT. The V and J ends lost 8 bases and 5 bases respectively, with 13 bases between them. The source of the sample is a study of shared clonotypes between healthy human individuals. The method was immunoSEQ multiplex PCR; TCRdb's version includes in-frame clones alone and lacks a portion of them. The sample lists 1,500,000 or so clones; roughly 97% were seen once. The chain combines TRBV6-1 with TRBJ1-5, with a weak D call TRBD1 (6 bases). The sequence derives from a man younger than 40 in good health. Sequencing input: naive CD4+ T cells sorted from blood. Subset denoted: CD45RA+ positively selected. CDR3 DNA sequence: TGTGCCAGCCGGGGAGGGGGTGATCAGCCCCAGCATTTT. Protein product: CASRGGGDQPQHF.